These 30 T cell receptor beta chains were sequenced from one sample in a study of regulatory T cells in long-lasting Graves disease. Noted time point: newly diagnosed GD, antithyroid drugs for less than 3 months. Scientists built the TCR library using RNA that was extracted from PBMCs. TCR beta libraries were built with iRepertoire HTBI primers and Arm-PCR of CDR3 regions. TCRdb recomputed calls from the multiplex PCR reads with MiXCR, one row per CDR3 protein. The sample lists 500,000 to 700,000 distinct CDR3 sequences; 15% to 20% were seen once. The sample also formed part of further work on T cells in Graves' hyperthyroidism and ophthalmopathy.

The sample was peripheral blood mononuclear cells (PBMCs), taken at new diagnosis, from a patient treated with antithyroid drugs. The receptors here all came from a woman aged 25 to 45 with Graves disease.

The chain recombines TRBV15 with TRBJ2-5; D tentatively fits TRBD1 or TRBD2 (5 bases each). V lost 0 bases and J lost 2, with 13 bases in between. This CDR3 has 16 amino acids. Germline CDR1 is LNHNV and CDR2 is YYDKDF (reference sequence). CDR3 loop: CATSRDRGGGQETQYF. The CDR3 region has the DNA TGTGCCACCAGCAGAGATAGGGGTGGGGGACAAGAGACCCAGTACTTC.

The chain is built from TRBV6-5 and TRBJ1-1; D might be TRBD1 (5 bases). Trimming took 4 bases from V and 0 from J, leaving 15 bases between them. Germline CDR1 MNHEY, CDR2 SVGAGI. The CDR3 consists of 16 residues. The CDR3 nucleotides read TGTGCCAGCAGTTCCCCTCAGGGCCTGTTGAACACTGAAGCTTTCTTT. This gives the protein CASSSPQGLLNTEAFF.

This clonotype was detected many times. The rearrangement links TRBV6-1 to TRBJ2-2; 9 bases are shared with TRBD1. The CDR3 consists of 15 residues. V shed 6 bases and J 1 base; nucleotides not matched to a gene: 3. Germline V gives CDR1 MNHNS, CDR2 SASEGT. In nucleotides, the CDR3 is TGTGCCAGCAGAACGGGACAGGGGAACACCGGGGAGCTGTTTTTT. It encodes CASRTGQGNTGELFF.

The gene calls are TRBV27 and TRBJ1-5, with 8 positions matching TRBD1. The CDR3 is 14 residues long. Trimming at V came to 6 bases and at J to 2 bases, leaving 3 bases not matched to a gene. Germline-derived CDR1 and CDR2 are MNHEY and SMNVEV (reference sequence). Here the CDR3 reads CASRPTGGNQPQHF. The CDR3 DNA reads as TGTGCCAGCAGACCGACAGGGGGCAATCAGCCCCAGCATTTT.

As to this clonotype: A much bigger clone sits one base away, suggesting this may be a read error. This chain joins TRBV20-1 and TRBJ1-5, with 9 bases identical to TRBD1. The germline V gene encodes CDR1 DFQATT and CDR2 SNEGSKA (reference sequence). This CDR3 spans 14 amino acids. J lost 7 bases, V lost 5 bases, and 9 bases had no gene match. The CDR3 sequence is CSAAPTGGGQPQHF. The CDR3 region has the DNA TGCAGTGCTGCCCCTACAGGGGGCGGCCAGCCCCAGCATTTT.

The CDR3 spells CSARRTGPSQPQHF. The CDR3 coding sequence is TGCAGTGCTAGACGGACAGGACCTTCTCAGCCCCAGCATTTT. The genes are TRBV20-1 and TRBJ1-5; 7 positions match TRBD1. Germline assignment: CDR1 DFQATT and CDR2 SNEGSKA (reference sequence). This CDR3 has 14 amino acids. Germline trimming cut 2 bases from V and 6 bases from J; bases unmatched to any gene: 7.

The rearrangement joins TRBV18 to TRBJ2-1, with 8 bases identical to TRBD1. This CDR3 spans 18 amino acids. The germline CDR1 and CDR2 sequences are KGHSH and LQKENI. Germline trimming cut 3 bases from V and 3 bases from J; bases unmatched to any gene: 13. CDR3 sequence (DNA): TGTGCCAGCTCACCCTCGGGTGTACGGGACAGGCGCTACAATGAGCAGTTCTTC. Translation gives CASSPSGVRDRRYNEQFF. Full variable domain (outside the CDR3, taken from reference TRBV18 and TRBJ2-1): NAGVMQNPRHLVRRRGQEARLRCSPMKGHSHVYWYRQLPEEGLKFMVYLQKENIIDESGMPKERFSAEFPKEGPSILRIQQVVRGDSAAYFCASSPSGVRDRRYNEQFFGPGTRLTVL.

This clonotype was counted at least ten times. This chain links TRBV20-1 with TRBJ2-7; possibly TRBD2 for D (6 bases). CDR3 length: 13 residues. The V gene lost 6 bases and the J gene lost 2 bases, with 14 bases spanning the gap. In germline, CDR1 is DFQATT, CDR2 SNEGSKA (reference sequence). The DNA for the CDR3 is TGCAGTGCACCGGGACTGTTTACCTACGAGCAGTACTTC. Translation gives CSAPGLFTYEQYF.

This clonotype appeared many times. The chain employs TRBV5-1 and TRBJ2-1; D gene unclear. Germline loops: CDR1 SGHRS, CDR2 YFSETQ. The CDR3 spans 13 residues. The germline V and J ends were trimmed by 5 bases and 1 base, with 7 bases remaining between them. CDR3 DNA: TGCGCCAGCAGTGGAGTATCCTACAATGAGCAGTTCTTC. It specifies CASSGVSYNEQFF.

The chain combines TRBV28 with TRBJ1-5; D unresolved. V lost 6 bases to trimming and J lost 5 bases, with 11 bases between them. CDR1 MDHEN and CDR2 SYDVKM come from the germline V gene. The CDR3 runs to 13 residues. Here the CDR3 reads CASSVKRHQPQHF. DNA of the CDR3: TGTGCCAGCAGCGTCAAGCGTCATCAGCCCCAGCATTTT.

The CDR3 coding sequence is TGTGCCAGCAGAACGCCGGGACAGGGCCTTTTAAACACAGATACGCAGTATTTT. This encodes CASRTPGQGLLNTDTQYF. The chain has TRBV6-1 and TRBJ2-3, with 9 nucleotides matching TRBD1. CDR1 MNHNS and CDR2 SASEGT come from the germline V gene. Unmatched junction bases numbered 15, after V lost 6 bases and J lost 2 bases. CDR3 length equals 18 residues.

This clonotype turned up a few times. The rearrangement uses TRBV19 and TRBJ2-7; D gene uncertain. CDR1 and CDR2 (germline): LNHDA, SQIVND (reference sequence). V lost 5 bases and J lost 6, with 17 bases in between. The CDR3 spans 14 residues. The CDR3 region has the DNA TGTGCCAGTAGTCCCTCGGGCGTTATCGGCGAGCAGTACTTC. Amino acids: CASSPSGVIGEQYF.

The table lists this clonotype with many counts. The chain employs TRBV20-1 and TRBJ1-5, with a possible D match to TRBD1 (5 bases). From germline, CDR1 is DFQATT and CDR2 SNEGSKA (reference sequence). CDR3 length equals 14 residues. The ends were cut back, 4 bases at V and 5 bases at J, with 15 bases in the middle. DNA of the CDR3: TGCAGTGCTACCGGACATCCGGGCGATCAGCCCCAGCATTTT. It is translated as CSATGHPGDQPQHF.

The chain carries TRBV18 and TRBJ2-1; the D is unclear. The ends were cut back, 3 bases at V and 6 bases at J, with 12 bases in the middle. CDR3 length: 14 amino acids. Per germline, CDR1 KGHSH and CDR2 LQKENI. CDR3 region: CASSPTLSRNEQFF. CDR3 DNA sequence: TGTGCCAGCTCACCTACCCTTTCACGCAATGAGCAGTTCTTC.

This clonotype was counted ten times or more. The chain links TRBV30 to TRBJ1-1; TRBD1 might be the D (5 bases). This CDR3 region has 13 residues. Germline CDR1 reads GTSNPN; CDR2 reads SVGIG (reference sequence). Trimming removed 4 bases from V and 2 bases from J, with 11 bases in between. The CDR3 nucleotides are TGTGCCTGGACCTCAGGGTATAACACTGAAGCTTTCTTT. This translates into CAWTSGYNTEAFF.

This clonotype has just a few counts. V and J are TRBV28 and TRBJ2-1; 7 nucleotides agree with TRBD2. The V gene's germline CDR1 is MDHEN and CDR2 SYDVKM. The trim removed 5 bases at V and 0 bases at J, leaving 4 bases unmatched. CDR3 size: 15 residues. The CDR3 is CASSRSGISYNEQFF. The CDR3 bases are TGTGCCAGCAGTCGAAGCGGGATCTCCTACAATGAGCAGTTCTTC.

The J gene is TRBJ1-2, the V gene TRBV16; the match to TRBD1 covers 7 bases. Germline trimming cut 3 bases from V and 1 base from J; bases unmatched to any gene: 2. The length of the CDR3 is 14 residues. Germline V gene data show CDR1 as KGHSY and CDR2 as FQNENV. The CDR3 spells CASSHRQGNYGYTF. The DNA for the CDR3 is TGTGCCAGCAGCCACAGACAGGGTAACTATGGCTACACCTTC.

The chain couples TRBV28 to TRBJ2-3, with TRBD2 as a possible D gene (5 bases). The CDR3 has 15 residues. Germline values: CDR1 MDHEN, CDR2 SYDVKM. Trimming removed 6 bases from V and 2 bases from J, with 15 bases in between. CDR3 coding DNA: TGTGCCAGCAGCTCGGGGTCGGCACACACAGATACGCAGTATTTT. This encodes CASSSGSAHTDTQYF. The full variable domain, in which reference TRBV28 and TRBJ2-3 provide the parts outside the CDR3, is DVKVTQSSRYLVKRTGEKVFLECVQDMDHENMFWYRQDPGLGLRLIYFSYDVKMKEKGDIPEGYSVSREKKERFSLILESASTNQTSMYLCASSSGSAHTDTQYFGPGTRLTVL.

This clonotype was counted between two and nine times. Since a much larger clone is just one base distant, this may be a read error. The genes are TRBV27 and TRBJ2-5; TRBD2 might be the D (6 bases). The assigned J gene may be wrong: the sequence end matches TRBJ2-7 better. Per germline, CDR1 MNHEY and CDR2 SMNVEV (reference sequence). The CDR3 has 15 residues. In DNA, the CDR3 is TGTGCCAGCAGTTTCATCGGGACTCTCCCCTACGAGCAGTACTTC. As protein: CASSFIGTLPYEQYF.

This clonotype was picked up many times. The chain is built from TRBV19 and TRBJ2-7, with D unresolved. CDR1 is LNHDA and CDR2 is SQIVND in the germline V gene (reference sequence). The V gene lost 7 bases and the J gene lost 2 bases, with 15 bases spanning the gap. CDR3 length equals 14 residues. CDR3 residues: CASTSRVGTYEQYF. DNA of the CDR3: TGTGCCAGTACCTCTAGAGTGGGGACCTACGAGCAGTACTTC.

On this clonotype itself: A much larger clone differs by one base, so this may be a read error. The CDR3 protein is CATGRERGGIPQETQYF. The CDR3 DNA is TGTGCCACCGGCAGAGAGAGGGGTGGGATACCCCAAGAGACCCAGTACTTC. The rearrangement joins TRBV15 to TRBJ2-5; D possibly uses TRBD1 or TRBD2 (5 bases each). The germline V gene has CDR1 LNHNV and CDR2 YYDKDF (reference sequence). CDR3 length: 17 residues.

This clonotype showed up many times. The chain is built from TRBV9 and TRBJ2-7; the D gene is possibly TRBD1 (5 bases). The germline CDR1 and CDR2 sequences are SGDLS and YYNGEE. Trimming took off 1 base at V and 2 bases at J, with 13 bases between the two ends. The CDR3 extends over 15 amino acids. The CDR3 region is CASSVFPTEAYEQYF. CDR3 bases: TGTGCCAGCAGCGTATTTCCGACAGAGGCCTACGAGCAGTACTTC.

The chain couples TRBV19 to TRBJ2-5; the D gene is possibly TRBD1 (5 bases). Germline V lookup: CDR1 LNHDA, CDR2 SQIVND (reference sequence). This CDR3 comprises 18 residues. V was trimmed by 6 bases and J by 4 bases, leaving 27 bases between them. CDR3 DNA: TGTGCCAGTAGAAAAGGGGTTAGTGGAGAAATTTGGCGAGAGACCCAGTACTTC. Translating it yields CASRKGVSGEIWRETQYF.

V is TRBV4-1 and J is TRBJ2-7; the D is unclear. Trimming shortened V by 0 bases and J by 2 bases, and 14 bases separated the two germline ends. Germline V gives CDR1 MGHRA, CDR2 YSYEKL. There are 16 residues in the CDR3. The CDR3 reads CASSQDGLIKPYEQYF. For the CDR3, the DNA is TGCGCCAGCAGCCAAGATGGCCTGATTAAACCCTACGAGCAGTACTTC.

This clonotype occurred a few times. The CDR3 nucleotides read TGTGCCAGCAGCGTAGGTGGCGGCTACACAGATACGCAGTATTTT. Residues: CASSVGGGYTDTQYF. The chain carries TRBV9 and TRBJ2-3; D is undetermined. Deletions cut 0 bases from V and 2 bases from J, with 10 bases between. The germline V gene encodes CDR1 SGDLS and CDR2 YYNGEE. This CDR3 comprises 15 residues.

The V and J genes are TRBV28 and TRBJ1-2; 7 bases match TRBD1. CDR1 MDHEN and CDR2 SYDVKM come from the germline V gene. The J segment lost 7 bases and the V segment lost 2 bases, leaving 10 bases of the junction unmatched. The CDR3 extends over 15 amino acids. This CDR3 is CASSLGGPTGCGYTF. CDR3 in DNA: TGTGCCAGCAGTTTAGGAGGCCCGACAGGGTGTGGCTACACCTTC.

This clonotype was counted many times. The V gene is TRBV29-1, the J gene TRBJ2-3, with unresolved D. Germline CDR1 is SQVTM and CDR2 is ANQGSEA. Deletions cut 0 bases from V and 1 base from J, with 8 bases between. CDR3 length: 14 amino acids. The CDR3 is CSVEDQSGTDTQYF. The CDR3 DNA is TGCAGCGTTGAAGATCAGAGCGGCACAGATACGCAGTATTTT.

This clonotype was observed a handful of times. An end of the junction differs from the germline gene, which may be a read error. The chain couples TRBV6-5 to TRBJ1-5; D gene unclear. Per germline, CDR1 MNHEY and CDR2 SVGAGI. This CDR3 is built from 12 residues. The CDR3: CASSLLGSGILF. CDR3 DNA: TGTGCCAGCAGTTTACTAGGTTCCGGGATCCTTTTT.

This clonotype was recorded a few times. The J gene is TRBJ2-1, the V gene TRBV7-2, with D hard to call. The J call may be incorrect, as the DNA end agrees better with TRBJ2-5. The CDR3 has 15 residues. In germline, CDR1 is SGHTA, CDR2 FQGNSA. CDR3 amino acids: CASSPHSRRQETQYF. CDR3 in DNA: TGTGCCAGCAGCCCCCATAGCCGCCGACAAGAGACCCAGTACTTC.

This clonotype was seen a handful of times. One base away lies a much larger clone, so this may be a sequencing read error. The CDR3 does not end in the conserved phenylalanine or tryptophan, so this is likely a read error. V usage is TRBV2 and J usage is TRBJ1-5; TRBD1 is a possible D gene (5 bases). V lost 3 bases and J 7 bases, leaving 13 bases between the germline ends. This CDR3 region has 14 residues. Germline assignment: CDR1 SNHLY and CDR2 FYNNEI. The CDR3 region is CASSDRDPAQPQHC. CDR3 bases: TGTGCCAGCAGTGATAGGGACCCCGCCCAGCCCCAGCATTGT.